The source of this TCR beta chain is a study of blood T cell repertoires in COVID-19. Study overall: From T cells, B-cell-depleted T cells, or PBMCs came the material, which was cDNA or gDNA.

The ends were cut back, 6 bases at V and 1 base at J, with 16 bases in the middle. The V gene's germline CDR1 is KGHSH and CDR2 LQKENI. The CDR3 is made up of 16 amino acids. Original data processing: Amplification of reference gene primers provided the estimated nucleated cell counts. Clones were read by immunoSEQ multiplex PCR, and TCRdb kept only the in-frame ones, dropping some. V and J calls and clone size are given by that table; D and trimming were obtained from the DNA. The sample records some 400,000 clones, approximately 80% being singletons. The genes are TRBV18 and TRBJ1-5, with D tentatively TRBD1 (5 bases). The TCR originated in a human donor with acute or convalescent COVID-19. The donor label of this sample is uncertain. Sequenced material: peripheral blood. The CDR3 sequence is CASSPGGVRSNQPQHF. For the CDR3, the DNA is TGTGCCAGCTCCCCGGGGGGGGTAAGGAGCAATCAGCCCCAGCATTTT.